These T cell receptor beta chains were read from a single sample in a study of shared clonotypes between healthy human individuals. This table comes from immunoSEQ multiplex PCR, and its TCRdb copy is limited to in-frame clones, with some not included. The sample lists around 510,000 clones, around 96% occurring once. The source material was naive CD4+ T cells sorted from blood. All receptors derive from a woman aged 25-40 years in good health. The CDR3 runs from the conserved cysteine through the conserved F or W.

v_gene: TRBV25-1
CDR3aa: CASSFQTNTGELFF

v_gene: TRBV28
CDR3aa: CAITGTSNSYEQYF

v_gene: TRBV6-1
CDR3aa: CASSPTGELFF

v_gene: TRBV28
CDR3aa: CASSSGTVNSPLHF

v_gene: TRBV29-1
CDR3aa: CSVGQGFVTDTQYF

v_gene: TRBV7-8
CDR3aa: CASSSGQPSGSGYTF

v_gene: TRBV19
CDR3aa: CASSVTQANTGELFF

v_gene: TRBV2
CDR3aa: CASNEAELGTGELFF

v_gene: TRBV2
CDR3aa: CASSPMTAPGLAGADTQYF

v_gene: TRBV11-2
CDR3aa: CASTFRASGAATNEQYF

v_gene: TRBV9
CDR3aa: CASSVQTGNTGELFF

v_gene: TRBV6-1
CDR3aa: CASSERGRRLSYNEQFF

v_gene: TRBV21-1
CDR3aa: CASSKPRTDTQYF

v_gene: TRBV11-1
CDR3aa: CASSLVSTGANYEQYF

v_gene: TRBV7-7
CDR3aa: CASSRTGGETQYF

v_gene: TRBV28
CDR3aa: CASRDGEGGEAKNIQYF

v_gene: TRBV10-3
CDR3aa: CAISEDHGRTEAFF

v_gene: TRBV19
CDR3aa: CASSTSGNPHEQYF

v_gene: TRBV28
CDR3aa: CASIDGQGGTYGYTF

v_gene: TRBV21-1
CDR3aa: CASRLSGRRSNEQFF

v_gene: TRBV28
CDR3aa: CASSLWVGDLNF

v_gene: TRBV7-9
CDR3aa: CASSNLGGSHEQYF